The clone carrying this T cell receptor (beta chain) counts as medium-sized. All gene names here are mouse names. Read coverage stops 1 residue before the CDR3 terminus; the germline J gene supplies the remainder. This table comes from immunoSEQ multiplex PCR, and its TCRdb copy is limited to in-frame clones, with some not included. The sample yields under 4,000 clones, about 52% seen once. Stated time point: mouse harvest day 14 after allogeneic transplant. Tail vein injection delivered 10^7 T-cell-depleted bone marrow cells and 10^6 splenic CD5+ T cells. V gave up 9 bases and J gave up 1 base, with 6 bases separating them. Germline assignment: CDR1 KGHTA and CDR2 FRNEEI. The CDR3 sequence is 12 residues long. This record comes from a study of tissue T cells after allogeneic stem cell transplantation.

This chain connects TRBV24 to TRBJ2-2; no definite D call. The sample was gut tissue. The source is a female BALB/c mouse given C57BL/6 T cells with graft-versus-host disease after an allogeneic hematopoietic cell transplant. The covered CDR3 bases are TGTGCCAGGAGGGAAAACACCGGGCAGCTCTAC. The encoded protein is CARRENTGQLY. The CDR3, in full, reads CARRENTGQLYF.